The sequence of this T cell receptor beta chain was determined in a study of regulatory T cells in long-lasting Graves disease. Overall study results and limits: Persistent Graves' patients possessed reduced TCR diversity relative to recently diagnosed ones. Persistent disease was characterized by preferential usage of TRBV28, TRBJ1-2 and TRBJ2-5. Since the sample size was small, accuracy may have been reduced. The number of shared public clonotypes was higher in persistent patients (more than 2,500) than new patients (approximately 1,000).

Deletions cut 4 bases from V and 2 bases from J, with 9 bases between. The CDR3 extends over 13 amino acids. Germline V CDR1 and CDR2: SGHDT, YYEEEE. Arm-PCR of CDR3 regions and iRepertoire HTBI primers were the basis on which TCR beta libraries were built. TCRdb processed the multiplex PCR reads anew with MiXCR; each CDR3 protein has one entry. The sample lists about 400,000 distinct CDR3 sequences, 15% to 17% occurring once. Time point: newly diagnosed GD, antithyroid drugs for less than 3 months. Isolated PBMC RNA provided the starting material for the TCR library. This clonotype was counted ten times or more. The antigen is not known.

The chain joins TRBV5-6 to TRBJ1-1; a possible D gene is TRBD1 (5 bases). The TCR comes from a female donor with Graves disease. Here the sequenced sample was peripheral blood mononuclear cells (PBMCs), taken at new diagnosis, from a patient treated with antithyroid drugs. In nucleotides, the CDR3 is TGTGCCAGCAGCATGACAGTAAACACTGAAGCTTTCTTT. Encoded protein: CASSMTVNTEAFF.